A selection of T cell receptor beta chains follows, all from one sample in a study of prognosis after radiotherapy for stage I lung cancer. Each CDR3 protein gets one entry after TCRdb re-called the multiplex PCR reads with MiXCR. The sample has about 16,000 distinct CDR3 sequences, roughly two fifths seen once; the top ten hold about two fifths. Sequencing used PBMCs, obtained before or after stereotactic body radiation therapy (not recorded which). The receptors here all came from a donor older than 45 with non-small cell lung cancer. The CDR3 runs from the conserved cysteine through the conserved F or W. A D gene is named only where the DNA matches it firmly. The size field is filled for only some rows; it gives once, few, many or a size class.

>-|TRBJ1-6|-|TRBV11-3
TGTGCCAGCAGCTTAGATCAGAATTCACCCCTCCACTTT
CASSLDQNSPLHF
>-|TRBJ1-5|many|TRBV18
TGTGCCAGCTCACTCAGACAGGAGAATAGCAATCAGCCCCAGCATTTT
CASSLRQENSNQPQHF
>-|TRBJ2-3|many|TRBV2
TGTGCCTCCCAGCAGGTCGTCGATACGCAGTATTTT
CASQQVVDTQYF
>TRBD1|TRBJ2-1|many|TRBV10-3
TGTGCCATCATGTCAAAGTGGGACAGGGTGAATGAGCAGTTCTTC
CAIMSKWDRVNEQFF
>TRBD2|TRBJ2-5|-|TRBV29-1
TGCAGCGCTACTAGCGGGGGGCAAGAGACCCAGTACTTC
CSATSGGQETQYF
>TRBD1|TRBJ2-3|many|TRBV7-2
TGTGCCAGCAGCTTGGGGACAGGGGGCTTCAGAACCAACACAGATACGCAGTATTTT
CASSLGTGGFRTNTDTQYF
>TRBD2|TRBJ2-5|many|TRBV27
TGTGCCAGCAGAAATTGGCCTAGCGGGCCAGAGACCCAGTACTTC
CASRNWPSGPETQYF
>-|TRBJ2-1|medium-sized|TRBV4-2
TGTGCCAGCAGCTGGATGGCCAATGAGCAGTTCTTC
CASSWMANEQFF
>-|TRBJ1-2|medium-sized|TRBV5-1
TGCGCCAGCAGCTTGGCGGGGGGAGGCGGCTACACCTTC
CASSLAGGGGYTF
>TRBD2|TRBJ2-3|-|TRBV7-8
TGTGCCAGCAGCCCATTAGATCTTCGGGGGGGTACGCAGTATTTT
CASSPLDLRGGTQYF
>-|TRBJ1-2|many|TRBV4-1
TGCGCCAGCAGCCAAGATGCCCTAGCTAACTATGGCTACACCTTC
CASSQDALANYGYTF
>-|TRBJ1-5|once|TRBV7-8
TGTGCCAGCAGCTTAGCGGTGGCAGACGGCAATCAGCCCCAGCATTTT
CASSLAVADGNQPQHF
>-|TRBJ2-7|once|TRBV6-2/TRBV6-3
TGTGCCAGAAGCAGGGCAGGGCCCTCCGAGCAGTACTTC
CARSRAGPSEQYF
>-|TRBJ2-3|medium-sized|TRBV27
TGTGCCAGCAGTCCCCTTTCGTCAGATACGCAGTATTTT
CASSPLSSDTQYF
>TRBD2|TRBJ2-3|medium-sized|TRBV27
TGTGCCAGCAGTCCTTGGACTAGCGGGACCTCAGATACGCAGTATTTT
CASSPWTSGTSDTQYF
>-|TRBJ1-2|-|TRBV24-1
TGTGCCACCAGTGAATACAGTGGCGGCTATACCTTC
CATSEYSGGYTF
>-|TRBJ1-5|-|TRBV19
TGTGTCAGTAGTATAGACCACCAGGTTGGGCAGCCCCAGCATTTT
CVSSIDHQVGQPQHF
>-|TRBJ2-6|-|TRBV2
TGTGCCAGCAGTGAAGGTCTCATCGGGGCCAAAGTCCTGACTTTC
CASSEGLIGAKVLTF
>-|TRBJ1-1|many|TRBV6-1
TGTGCCAGTCAAGCTGCAGCGGACGGCAACACTGAAGCTTTCTTT
CASQAAADGNTEAFF
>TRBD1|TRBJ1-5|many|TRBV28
TGTGCCAGCCGACAGGGAATGGGCAATCAGCCCCAGCATTTT
CASRQGMGNQPQHF
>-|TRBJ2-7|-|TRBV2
TGTGCCAGCAGACAGATCTCCTACGAGCAGTACTTC
CASRQISYEQYF
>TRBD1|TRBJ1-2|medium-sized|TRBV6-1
TGTGCCAGCAGCACGGGACAGGGGGCGTCGAACTATGGCTACACCTTC
CASSTGQGASNYGYTF
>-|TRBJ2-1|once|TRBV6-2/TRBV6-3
TGTGCCAGTAGTCACTCCAACCCCTCCCTAGATGCTCGTGAGCAGTTCTTC
CASSHSNPSLDAREQFF
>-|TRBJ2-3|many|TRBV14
TGTGCCAGCAGCCAAACCTCCGGGAACACAGATACGCAGTATTTT
CASSQTSGNTDTQYF
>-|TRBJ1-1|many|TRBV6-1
TGTGCCAGCATAAGTACGGCCAACACTGAAGCTTTCTTT
CASISTANTEAFF
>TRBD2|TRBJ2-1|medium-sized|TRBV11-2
TGTGCCAGCAGCTCGTTAGTAGCGGGGTTCCCGAATGAGCAGTTCTTC
CASSSLVAGFPNEQFF
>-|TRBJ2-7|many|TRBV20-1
TGCAGTGCTAGGATATGGCAGGCGTTGAACGAGCAGTACTTC
CSARIWQALNEQYF
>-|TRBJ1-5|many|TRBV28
TGTGCCAGCAGTTTACGAAGCAGCAATCAGCCCCAGCATTTT
CASSLRSSNQPQHF
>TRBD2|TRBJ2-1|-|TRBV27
TGTGCCAGCAGTCCTGTGTGGGGCGGGAGAGGGAATGAGCAGTTCTTC
CASSPVWGGRGNEQFF
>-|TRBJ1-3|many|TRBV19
TGTGCCAGTAGTAGGAACCACCCTGGAAACACCATATATTTT
CASSRNHPGNTIYF
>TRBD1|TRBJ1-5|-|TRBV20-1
TGCAGTGCTAGATACGGGACAGGGGGCGATCAGCCCCAGCATTTT
CSARYGTGGDQPQHF
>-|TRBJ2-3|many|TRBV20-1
TGCAGTGTCGTGGTCCCGGCACCTAGCACAGATACGCAGTATTTT
CSVVVPAPSTDTQYF
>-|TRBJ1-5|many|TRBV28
TGTGCCAGCAGCTCCTTCGGGGGCAGTTTTGGCAATCAGCCCCAGCATTTT
CASSSFGGSFGNQPQHF
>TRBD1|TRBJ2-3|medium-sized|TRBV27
TGTGCCAGCGGGGGCGGTGGGACAGACACAGATACGCAGTATTTT
CASGGGGTDTDTQYF
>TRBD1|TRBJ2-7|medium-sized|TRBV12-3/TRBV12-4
TGTGCCAGCAGTGACCACAGGGGGGCGAGTTACGAGCAGTACTTC
CASSDHRGASYEQYF
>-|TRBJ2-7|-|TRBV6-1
TGTGCCAGCAGAACTTCGTCCTACGAGTATTACTTC
CASRTSSYEYYF
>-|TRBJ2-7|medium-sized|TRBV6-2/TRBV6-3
TGTGCCAGCAGCTATGGGGACCCTCTTTCCTACGAGCAGTACTTC
CASSYGDPLSYEQYF